The 14 T cell receptor beta chains in this list originate from one sample, sequenced in a study of cytomegalovirus exposure and HLA in healthy donors (dated by TCRdb to about 2017). Library preparation employed the immunoSEQ multiplex PCR assay. In its TCRdb copy, this immuneACCESS table keeps in-frame sequences only and misses some clones. Where compared with another copy, unresolved V genes explain less than half of these, and the others have no known cause. The sample table shows 110,000 or so clones, and approximately 85% are seen once. The ten largest account for more than 2.5% of the sample. Material for sequencing was PBMCs. The receptors come from a woman under 30 in good health and CMV-seronegative.

The J gene is TRBJ2-7, the V gene TRBV4-1; TRBD2 matches 7 bases. V gave up 1 base and J gave up 2 bases; unmatched junction bases: 5. Germline V gene lookup returns CDR1 MGHRA and CDR2 YSYEKL. The CDR3 sequence is 15 residues long. CDR3 in amino acids: CASSQAALAAYEQYF. The CDR3 nucleotides read TGCGCCAGCAGCCAAGCTGCGCTAGCGGCCTACGAGCAGTACTTC.

This clone was seen a few times. The chain combines TRBV28 with TRBJ2-1, with 7 bases identical to TRBD2. Germline V lookup: CDR1 MDHEN, CDR2 SYDVKM. The length of the CDR3 is 13 residues. With 6 bases clipped from V and 7 bases from J, the junction kept 6 bases outside the gene matches. CDR3 DNA: TGTGCCAGCAGCGGGCGGGGGAGGAATGAGCAGTTCTTC. Translated: CASSGRGRNEQFF.

This clone was observed a handful of times. The chain uses TRBV30 and TRBJ1-4; unclear D gene. Trimming shortened V by 6 bases and J by 0 bases, and 17 bases separated the two germline ends. The germline gives CDR1 GTSNPN, CDR2 SVGIG (reference sequence). The CDR3 is 16 residues long. The CDR3 DNA reads TGTGCCTGTCTCCGAACCTATTTTGCAACTAATGAAAAACTGTTTTTT. Residues: CACLRTYFATNEKLFF.

A single count supports this clone. DNA for the CDR3: TGTGCCAGCAGTACACCGACGAGGTATGGCTACACCTTC. Its translation is CASSTPTRYGYTF. The rearrangement links TRBV5-4 to TRBJ1-2; D is ambiguous. In germline, CDR1 is SGHNT, CDR2 YYREEE (reference sequence). Deletions cut 5 bases from V and 5 bases from J, with 13 bases between. The CDR3 is made up of 13 amino acids.

This chain links TRBV5-8 with TRBJ1-5, with 7 bases that match TRBD1. Losses at the gene ends were 2 bases for V and 0 bases for J; bases not matched to a gene: 8. The CDR3 loop spans 17 amino acids. The germline CDR1 and CDR2 sequences are SGHTS and YDEGEE. CDR3 sequence reads: CASSFRSGGNSNQPQHF. The CDR3 nucleotides are TGTGCCAGCAGCTTCCGTTCAGGGGGTAATAGCAATCAGCCCCAGCATTTT.

The V call is TRBV30, the J call TRBJ2-3; 8 nucleotides align to TRBD1. Trimming at V came to 8 bases and at J to 1 base, leaving 8 bases not matched to a gene. This CDR3 is built from 14 residues. The germline gives CDR1 GTSNPN, CDR2 SVGIG (reference sequence). This CDR3 reads CATDGQGGTDTQYF. As DNA, the CDR3 is TGTGCCACGGACGGACAGGGCGGCACAGATACGCAGTATTTT.

The chain combines TRBV28 with TRBJ2-6, with 7 nucleotides matching TRBD1. After removal of 6 bases from V and 2 bases from J, the junction contained 4 bases not matched to a gene. The CDR3 consists of 15 residues. Germline V CDR1 and CDR2: MDHEN, SYDVKM. The CDR3 protein is CASRPGQAGANVLTF. CDR3 bases: TGTGCCAGCAGACCCGGACAGGCTGGGGCCAACGTCCTGACTTTC. The whole variable domain, filled in from reference TRBV28 and TRBJ2-6, reads DVKVTQSSRYLVKRTGEKVFLECVQDMDHENMFWYRQDPGLGLRLIYFSYDVKMKEKGDIPEGYSVSREKKERFSLILESASTNQTSMYLCASRPGQAGANVLTFGAGSRLTVL.

This chain links TRBV5-4 with TRBJ2-1; 8 bases map to TRBD2. Losses at the gene ends were 3 bases for V and 7 bases for J; bases not matched to a gene: 9. The germline V gene encodes CDR1 SGHNT and CDR2 YYREEE (reference sequence). The CDR3 totals 15 residues. The CDR3 DNA is TGTGCCAGCAGCTCGAAGGGACTAGATAAAAATGAGCAGTTCTTC. It translates to CASSSKGLDKNEQFF.

The rearrangement joins TRBV6-1 to TRBJ1-4; 9 nucleotides line up with TRBD1. Germline assignment: CDR1 MNHNS and CDR2 SASEGT. This CDR3 is built from 14 residues. V gave up 9 bases and J gave up 6 bases; unmatched junction bases: 8. The CDR3 DNA reads TGTGCCAGTGATCCGGGACAGGGCTATGAAAAACTGTTTTTT. Protein product: CASDPGQGYEKLFF.

This chain connects TRBV5-1 to TRBJ1-1, with D maybe TRBD1 (6 bases). Trimming removed 1 base from V and 3 bases from J, with 10 bases in between. CDR1 and CDR2 (germline): SGHRS, YFSETQ. This CDR3 has 14 amino acids. Here the CDR3 DNA reads TGCGCCAGCAGCTTGCTGTACAGGGACACTGAAGCTTTCTTT. It codes for CASSLLYRDTEAFF.

The sample holds many counts of this clone. The chain recombines TRBV25-1 with TRBJ1-5; 8 bases fit TRBD1. The CDR3 covers 14 residues. Looked up from germline, CDR1 is MGHDK and CDR2 is SYGVNS. Germline trimming cut 5 bases from V and 5 bases from J; bases unmatched to any gene: 5. CDR3 sequence (DNA): TGTGCCAGCAGTAGAGGGACAGGAGATCAGCCCCAGCATTTT. Its protein is CASSRGTGDQPQHF. The full variable domain, rest sourced from reference TRBV25-1 and TRBJ1-5, is EADIYQTPRYLVIGTGKKITLECSQTMGHDKMYWYQQDPGMELHLIHYSYGVNSTEKGDLSSESTVSRIRTEHFPLTLESARPSHTSQYLCASSRGTGDQPQHFGDGTRLSIL.

The rearrangement uses TRBV30 and TRBJ1-3; TRBD1 matches 8 bases. The CDR3 totals 14 residues. CDR1 and CDR2 (germline): GTSNPN, SVGIG (reference sequence). Trimming took 3 bases from V and 4 from J; bases not matched to a gene: 5. The CDR3 DNA sequence: TGTGCCTGGAGCGGACAGGGCACGGGAAACACCATATATTTT. Translating it yields CAWSGQGTGNTIYF.

This clone was seen a single time. V and J are TRBV27 and TRBJ1-1; D is possibly TRBD1 (6 bases). The CDR3 is 12 amino acids. Germline CDR1 MNHEY, CDR2 SMNVEV (reference sequence). The CDR3 sequence is CAAGGAGTEAFF. In nucleotides, the CDR3 is TGTGCAGCGGGGGGCGCCGGGACTGAAGCTTTCTTT.

The J gene is TRBJ2-2, the V gene TRBV19; maybe TRBD2 (6 bases). This CDR3 has 12 amino acids. CDR1 and CDR2 from the germline V gene are LNHDA and SQIVND (reference sequence). V was clipped by 11 bases and J by 5 bases, with 12 bases between them. CDR3 nucleotide sequence: TGTGCCGGGGGACTTCAAACCGGGGAGCTGTTTTTT. Its translation is CAGGLQTGELFF.